Included here is one TCR beta chain sequence, with context. Antigen specificity is unknown. TCRdb re-called the reads through MiXCR, storing one row per CDR3 protein. Of 650,000 to 900,000 distinct CDR3 sequences in the sample, 32% were seen once. This record comes from a study of T cell repertoires in cytomegalovirus infection. The V gene lost 5 bases and the J gene lost 2 bases, with 13 bases spanning the gap. This CDR3 has 14 residues. The germline gives CDR1 SGHVS, CDR2 FNYEAQ. This TCR came from a human donor in good health (CMV status not recorded). Some clones in this sample may be carry-over from other donors' samples. Sequencing used cultured CD8+ T cells from PBMCs, obtained from culture after CMV antigen stimulation. The chain joins TRBV7-6 to TRBJ2-7, with D hard to call. The CDR3 DNA follows: TGTGCCAGCAGCCGGGTTAGGGCCCCCTACGAGCAGTACTTC. Its protein is CASSRVRAPYEQYF.